The rows below give T cell receptor beta chains drawn from one sample of a study of blood T cells in healthy people across ages. TCRdb re-called the 5' RACE reads with MiXCR, one entry per CDR3 protein. Altogether over a million distinct CDR3 sequences are present, about 45% being singletons, with the ten largest covering 4%. Sequencing input: blood. The receptors were gathered from a woman between 18 and 30 years old in good health. CDR3s include the opening cysteine and the closing phenylalanine or tryptophan. The D gene is left open where the match is weak. Rows give clone size only sometimes, using once, few, many, or a class for an expanded clone.

abundance: few; d_gene: .; j_gene: TRBJ2-7; v_gene: TRBV30; CDR3aa: CAWGRLSGYEQYF; CDR3nt: TGTGCCTGGGGCAGACTGAGCGGCTACGAGCAGTACTTC
abundance: .; d_gene: .; j_gene: TRBJ1-1; v_gene: TRBV2; CDR3aa: CASTLGHYEAFF; CDR3nt: TGTGCCAGTACACTCGGACATTATGAAGCTTTCTTT
abundance: .; d_gene: .; j_gene: TRBJ2-1; v_gene: TRBV6-2/TRBV6-3; CDR3aa: CASSYSNLKPYNEQFF; CDR3nt: TGTGCCAGCAGTTACTCGAACCTGAAACCCTACAATGAGCAGTTCTTC
abundance: few; d_gene: .; j_gene: TRBJ2-1; v_gene: TRBV18; CDR3aa: CASSPAPGTPSYNEQFF; CDR3nt: TGTGCCAGCTCACCAGCTCCCGGGACACCATCCTACAATGAGCAGTTCTTC
abundance: .; d_gene: .; j_gene: TRBJ2-7; v_gene: TRBV5-1; CDR3aa: CASSWEHLYEQYF; CDR3nt: TGCGCCAGCAGCTGGGAACACCTCTACGAGCAGTACTTC
abundance: .; d_gene: TRBD2; j_gene: TRBJ2-1; v_gene: TRBV27; CDR3aa: CVSSFSIALAGYNEQFF; CDR3nt: TGTGTCAGCAGTTTCTCTATCGCTCTAGCGGGCTACAATGAGCAGTTCTTC
abundance: .; d_gene: TRBD1; j_gene: TRBJ1-1; v_gene: TRBV5-1; CDR3aa: CASSLVSPGQGSTEAFF; CDR3nt: TGCGCCAGCAGCTTGGTGTCCCCGGGACAGGGGAGCACTGAAGCTTTCTTT
abundance: .; d_gene: .; j_gene: TRBJ2-1; v_gene: TRBV11-2; CDR3aa: CASSLGGGPPNEQFF; CDR3nt: TGTGCCAGCAGCTTAGGTGGGGGTCCCCCCAATGAGCAGTTCTTC
abundance: few; d_gene: .; j_gene: TRBJ2-1; v_gene: TRBV7-2; CDR3aa: CASSLSFSYNEQFF; CDR3nt: TGTGCCAGCAGCTTATCCTTCTCCTACAATGAGCAGTTCTTC
abundance: .; d_gene: .; j_gene: TRBJ1-4; v_gene: TRBV4-1; CDR3aa: CASSRTEPSNEKLFF; CDR3nt: TGCGCCAGCAGCCGGACAGAACCAAGTAATGAAAAACTGTTTTTT
abundance: .; d_gene: .; j_gene: TRBJ1-2; v_gene: TRBV29-1; CDR3aa: CSVILGLGGYTF; CDR3nt: TGCAGCGTCATTTTGGGGTTAGGCGGCTACACCTTC
abundance: few; d_gene: .; j_gene: TRBJ1-5; v_gene: TRBV6-6; CDR3aa: CASSSVAAGNRPQHF; CDR3nt: TGTGCCAGCAGCTCTGTGGCTGCGGGCAATCGGCCCCAGCATTTT
abundance: .; d_gene: TRBD2; j_gene: TRBJ2-5; v_gene: TRBV3-1; CDR3aa: CASTQGVAGDQETQYF; CDR3nt: TGTGCCAGCACCCAAGGGGTAGCGGGGGATCAAGAGACCCAGTACTTC
abundance: few; d_gene: TRBD2; j_gene: TRBJ2-1; v_gene: TRBV13; CDR3aa: CASSLGTGGRFEQFF; CDR3nt: TGTGCCAGCAGCTTGGGGACTGGCGGGAGGTTTGAGCAGTTCTTC
abundance: few; d_gene: .; j_gene: TRBJ2-3; v_gene: TRBV3-1; CDR3aa: CASSQNSGSTDTQYF; CDR3nt: TGTGCCAGCAGCCAAAATAGCGGAAGCACAGATACGCAGTATTTT
abundance: few; d_gene: .; j_gene: TRBJ1-2; v_gene: TRBV4-3; CDR3aa: CASSQDGQSNYGYTF; CDR3nt: TGCGCCAGCAGCCAAGATGGGCAGAGTAACTATGGCTACACCTTC
abundance: few; d_gene: .; j_gene: TRBJ2-3; v_gene: TRBV6-2/TRBV6-3; CDR3aa: CASSNPTTPSTDTQYF; CDR3nt: TGTGCCAGCAGTAACCCGACGACACCTAGCACAGATACGCAGTATTTT
abundance: .; d_gene: TRBD1; j_gene: TRBJ2-5; v_gene: TRBV24-1; CDR3aa: CAASDSLGTGEEQYF; CDR3nt: TGTGCCGCCAGTGATTCTCTAGGGACAGGGGAGGAGCAGTACTTC
abundance: .; d_gene: TRBD1; j_gene: TRBJ1-5; v_gene: TRBV6-2/TRBV6-3; CDR3aa: CASSFFTGTGESQPQHF; CDR3nt: TGTGCCAGCAGTTTTTTCACCGGGACAGGGGAAAGTCAGCCCCAGCATTTT
abundance: few; d_gene: .; j_gene: TRBJ2-7; v_gene: TRBV12-3/TRBV12-4; CDR3aa: CASSYPGLEQYF; CDR3nt: TGTGCCAGCAGCTACCCGGGGCTCGAGCAGTACTTC
abundance: .; d_gene: TRBD1; j_gene: TRBJ2-3; v_gene: TRBV4-1; CDR3aa: CASRPDRVRADTQYF; CDR3nt: TGCGCCAGCAGACCCGACAGGGTCCGGGCGGATACGCAGTATTTT
abundance: .; d_gene: .; j_gene: TRBJ2-1; v_gene: TRBV25-1; CDR3aa: CASSELGPKDEQFF; CDR3nt: TGTGCCAGCAGTGAATTGGGCCCAAAGGACGAGCAGTTCTTC
abundance: .; d_gene: TRBD1; j_gene: TRBJ1-1; v_gene: TRBV3-1; CDR3aa: CASSFRGVSTEAFF; CDR3nt: TGTGCCAGCAGTTTCAGGGGGGTAAGCACTGAAGCTTTCTTT